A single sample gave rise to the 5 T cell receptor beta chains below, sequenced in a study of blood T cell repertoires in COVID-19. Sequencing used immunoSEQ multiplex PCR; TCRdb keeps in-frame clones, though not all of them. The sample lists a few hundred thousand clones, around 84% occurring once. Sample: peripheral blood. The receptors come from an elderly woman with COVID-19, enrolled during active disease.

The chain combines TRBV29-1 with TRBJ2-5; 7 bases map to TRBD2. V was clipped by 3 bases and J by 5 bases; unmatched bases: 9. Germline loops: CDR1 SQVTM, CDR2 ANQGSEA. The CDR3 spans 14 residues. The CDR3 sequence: CSVEERGFLETQYF. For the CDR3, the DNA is TGCAGCGTTGAGGAGCGGGGCTTCCTTGAGACCCAGTACTTC.

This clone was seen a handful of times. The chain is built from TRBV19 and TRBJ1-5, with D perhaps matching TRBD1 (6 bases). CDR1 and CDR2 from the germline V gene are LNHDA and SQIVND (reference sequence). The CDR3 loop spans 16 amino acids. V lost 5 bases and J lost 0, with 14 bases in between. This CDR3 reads CASSPKGDYSNQPQHF. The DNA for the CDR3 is TGTGCCAGTAGTCCCAAGGGGGACTATAGCAATCAGCCCCAGCATTTT.

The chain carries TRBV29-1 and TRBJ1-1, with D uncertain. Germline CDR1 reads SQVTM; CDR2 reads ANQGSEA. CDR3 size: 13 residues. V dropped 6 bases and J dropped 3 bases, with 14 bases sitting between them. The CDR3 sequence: CSVADRDDTEAFF. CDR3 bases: TGCAGCGTAGCCGACCGGGATGACACTGAAGCTTTCTTT. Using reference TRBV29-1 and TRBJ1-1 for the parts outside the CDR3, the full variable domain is SAVISQKPSRDICQRGTSLTIQCQVDSQVTMMFWYRQQPGQSLTLIATANQGSEATYESGFVIDKFPISRPNLTFSTLTVSNMSPEDSSIYLCSVADRDDTEAFFGQGTRLTVV.

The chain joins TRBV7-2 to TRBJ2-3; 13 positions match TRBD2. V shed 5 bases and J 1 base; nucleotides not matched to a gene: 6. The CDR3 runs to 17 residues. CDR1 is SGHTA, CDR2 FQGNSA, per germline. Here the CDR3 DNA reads TGTGCCAGCAGCCAACTAGCGGGGGGGCGGGGCACAGATACGCAGTATTTT. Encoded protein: CASSQLAGGRGTDTQYF.

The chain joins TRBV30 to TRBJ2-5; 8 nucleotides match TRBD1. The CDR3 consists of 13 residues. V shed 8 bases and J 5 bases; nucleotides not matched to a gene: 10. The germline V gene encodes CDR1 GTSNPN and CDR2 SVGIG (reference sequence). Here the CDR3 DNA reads TGTGCCCTCGGACAGGACAGGGCTGAGACCCAGTACTTC. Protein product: CALGQDRAETQYF.